The count of the clone carrying this T cell receptor beta chain is one. This CDR3 contains 18 residues. The V gene's germline CDR1 is KGHSH and CDR2 LQKENI. Trimming removed 2 bases from V and 0 bases from J, with 16 bases in between. The sample comes from a study of T-cell reconstitution after alpha-beta-depleted transplantation in children. Preparation of the TCRbeta library involved a method that used unique molecular identifiers. Each CDR3 protein gets one entry after TCRdb re-called the PCR reads with MiXCR. The sample lists about 500,000 distinct CDR3 sequences, about 30% occurring once. Sequenced here: PBMCs from the stem cell graft donor, sampled from the stem cell graft. This sequence joins TRBV18 and TRBJ2-2; TRBD1 might be the D (6 bases). This sequence originates from a human donor who donated a stem cell graft to a child with aplastic anemia. CDR3 in amino acids: CASSPWGTLPPNTGELFF. CDR3 nucleotides: TGTGCCAGCTCACCATGGGGGACACTACCTCCGAACACCGGGGAGCTGTTTTTT. The whole variable domain, remainder taken from reference TRBV18 and TRBJ2-2, is NAGVMQNPRHLVRRRGQEARLRCSPMKGHSHVYWYRQLPEEGLKFMVYLQKENIIDESGMPKERFSAEFPKEGPSILRIQQVVRGDSAAYFCASSPWGTLPPNTGELFFGEGSRLTVL.